This paragraph covers one T cell receptor beta chain sequence. The target antigen is unknown. This CDR3 fails to terminate in the conserved phenylalanine or tryptophan, so it likely reflects a read error. The template, about 540 ng total RNA, yielded TCR beta cDNA made with a constant-region primer. Generation of the TCR beta libraries relied on three nested multiplex PCR rounds using slightly modified ARM-PCR. TRBV1-TRBV30 forward primers and a C-beta reverse primer were used in the first two PCR rounds, which each ran for 9 to 10 cycles. Each CDR3 protein gets one entry after TCRdb re-called the multiplex PCR reads with MiXCR. The sample holds tens of thousands of distinct CDR3 sequences, roughly 74% seen once. V dropped 9 bases and J dropped 3 bases, with 13 bases sitting between them. Germline assignment: CDR1 MNHEY and CDR2 SVGEGT. This CDR3 comprises 13 residues. The record originates from a study of tumor-infiltrating lymphocytes in primary liver carcinoma.

General study findings and limits: The study found tumor-adjacent and tumor-blood pairs overlapped less than tumor region pairs.

The tissue used was unsorted bulk material of roughly 17-31 mg. RNA and DNA were co-extracted from it with the AllPrep DNA/RNA mini kit. The receptor comes from a woman aged 25 to 45 with primary liver carcinoma and hepatitis B virus infection. The rearrangement uses TRBV6-2 or TRBV6-3 and TRBJ2-3; D perhaps matches TRBD2 (5 bases). The sample consisted of tumor-adjacent normal liver tissue. DNA of the CDR3: TGTGCCAGTAGGACGGGGTGGACAGATACGCAGTATTAT. It specifies CASRTGWTDTQYY.